A single sample gave rise to the 20 T cell receptor beta chains below, sequenced in a study of blood T cell repertoires in COVID-19. Clones were read by immunoSEQ multiplex PCR, and TCRdb kept only the in-frame ones, dropping some. Altogether about 430,000 clones are present, around nine tenths being singletons, with the ten largest covering less than 0.95%. The specimen sequenced was peripheral blood. The receptors were sampled from a young man with COVID-19, enrolled during active disease.

The V and J genes are TRBV11-3 and TRBJ2-7, with a tentative D call TRBD1 (5 bases). Trimming stripped 1 base from V and 3 bases from J, with 10 bases between. This CDR3 comprises 14 residues. Germline V gives CDR1 SGHNT, CDR2 YENEEA. The CDR3 here is CASSLVRGHYEQYF. The CDR3 DNA reads as TGTGCCAGCAGCTTAGTTAGGGGTCACTACGAGCAGTACTTC.

The V and J genes are TRBV6-1 and TRBJ2-7; a weak D match, TRBD2 (6 bases). The CDR3 contains 17 residues. Germline V CDR1 and CDR2: MNHNS, SASEGT. V lost 2 bases, J lost 0 bases, and 17 bases lay in between. The CDR3 here is CASSETRRGEYSYEQYF. CDR3 sequence (DNA): TGTGCCAGCAGTGAAACTAGGAGGGGTGAATACTCCTACGAGCAGTACTTC.

CDR3 sequence (DNA): TGTGCCAGCAGTTCCGACTGGGGGGGCACAGATACGCAGTATTTT. Protein: CASSSDWGGTDTQYF. The chain links TRBV2 to TRBJ2-3, with a tentative D call TRBD2 (6 bases). There are 15 residues in the CDR3. Germline-derived CDR1 and CDR2 are SNHLY and FYNNEI. V was shortened by 5 bases and J by 1 base, with 13 bases between the two germline ends.

The chain links TRBV19 to TRBJ2-3; 11 bases are shared with TRBD2. The germline V gene has CDR1 LNHDA and CDR2 SQIVND (reference sequence). V was clipped by 1 base and J by 6 bases; unmatched bases: 6. This CDR3 is 16 amino acids long. As DNA, the CDR3 is TGTGCCAGTAGTATAGCACTAGCGGGAGATGAGGATACGCAGTATTTT. This codes for CASSIALAGDEDTQYF.

The chain combines TRBV9 with TRBJ2-3, with D perhaps TRBD1 (6 bases). This CDR3 contains 15 residues. Trimming took off 0 bases at V and 6 bases at J, with 14 bases between the two ends. Germline V CDR1 and CDR2: SGDLS, YYNGEE. Here the CDR3 DNA reads TGTGCCAGCAGCGTAGGGGCAGGGGTGACGGATACGCAGTATTTT. It encodes CASSVGAGVTDTQYF.

The chain employs TRBV2 and TRBJ2-1, with TRBD2 matching 9 bases. The V gene end was trimmed by 5 bases and the J gene end by 0 bases; junction bases not matched to a gene: 11. Germline CDR1 SNHLY, CDR2 FYNNEI. The CDR3 loop spans 18 amino acids. As DNA, the CDR3 is TGTGCCAGCAGTCAGCCACTAGCGGGCCGGAGCTCCTACAATGAGCAGTTCTTC. As protein: CASSQPLAGRSSYNEQFF.

This chain uses TRBV2 with TRBJ2-3; 7 bases fit TRBD2. In germline, CDR1 is SNHLY, CDR2 FYNNEI. This CDR3 region has 14 residues. The V gene end was trimmed by 6 bases and the J gene end by 2 bases; junction bases not matched to a gene: 5. The CDR3 region is CASSDLAVTDTQYF. The CDR3 region has the DNA TGTGCCAGCAGCGATCTAGCGGTCACAGATACGCAGTATTTT.

CDR3 in amino acids: CASGLIRGLSNQPQHF. CDR3 DNA sequence: TGTGCTAGTGGTTTGATACGGGGGTTAAGCAATCAGCCCCAGCATTTT. The genes are TRBV12-5 and TRBJ1-5, with a weak D call TRBD1 (5 bases). CDR1 and CDR2 (germline): LGHNT, FRNRAP. V shed 2 bases and J shed 1 base, with 12 bases lying between them. The CDR3 is 16 amino acids.

This clone was picked up one time. The CDR3 DNA is TGTGCCAGCGTGGGGACAGTGAACACTGAAGCTTTCTTT. Residues: CASVGTVNTEAFF. This chain links TRBV6-5 with TRBJ1-1; TRBD1 aligns across 7 bases. V was pared by 8 bases and J by 0 bases, with 3 bases of the junction left unmatched. Germline values: CDR1 MNHEY, CDR2 SVGAGI. The CDR3 is 13 amino acids.

This chain uses TRBV19 with TRBJ2-3; 14 bases agree with TRBD2. The CDR3 sequence is 18 residues long. V dropped 0 bases and J dropped 5; count of bases not matched to a gene: 7. The germline CDR1 and CDR2 sequences are LNHDA and SQIVND (reference sequence). Written as DNA, the CDR3 is TGTGCCAGTAGTATAGAGGGGGGACTAGCGGGAGAAAGAGATACGCAGTATTTT. Protein sequence: CASSIEGGLAGERDTQYF.

The chain carries TRBV7-6 and TRBJ2-5; TRBD1 matches at 9 bases. CDR1 and CDR2 from the germline V gene are SGHVS and FNYEAQ. The trim removed 1 base at V and 5 bases at J, leaving 5 bases unmatched. The CDR3 is made up of 15 amino acids. CDR3 amino acids: CASSLGDRGWETQYF. CDR3 in DNA: TGTGCCAGCAGCTTAGGAGACAGGGGGTGGGAGACCCAGTACTTC. Full variable domain (missing parts from reference TRBV7-6 and TRBJ2-5): GAGVSQSPRYKVTKRGQDVALRCDPISGHVSLYWYRQALGQGPEFLTYFNYEAQQDKSGLPNDRFSAERPEGSISTLTIQRTEQRDSAMYRCASSLGDRGWETQYFGPGTRLLVL.

The chain is built from TRBV9 and TRBJ2-5; a weak D match, TRBD1 (5 bases). V was shortened by 3 bases and J by 5 bases, with 11 bases between the two germline ends. The CDR3 length is 13 residues. The germline V gene has CDR1 SGDLS and CDR2 YYNGEE. The CDR3 DNA reads TGTGCCAGCAGCGGCGCAGGGCGGGAGACCCAGTACTTC. Encoded protein: CASSGAGRETQYF.

J is TRBJ2-7 and V is TRBV7-8; 11 positions agree with TRBD1. The J segment lost 4 bases and the V segment lost 5 bases, leaving 7 bases of the junction unmatched. The CDR3 has 15 amino acids. Germline V gene sequence: CDR1 SGHVS, CDR2 FQNEAQ. This CDR3 reads CASSQDGTGGYEQYF. The CDR3 region has the DNA TGTGCCAGCAGCCAGGATGGGACAGGGGGGTACGAGCAGTACTTC.

V is TRBV10-1 and J is TRBJ2-7, with 8 bases identical to TRBD2. The CDR3 is 15 amino acids. Germline V gene lookup returns CDR1 WNHNN and CDR2 SYGVQD (reference sequence). The CDR3 nucleotides read TGCCCCCCCAGTGCCCGGGGGGGGCCGACCTACGAGCAGTACTTC. As protein: CPPSARGGPTYEQYF.

Details on this clone: The sample has other DNA sequences that encode this CDR3 too. V gene TRBV30 combines with J gene TRBJ1-1; 8 nucleotides agree with TRBD1. CDR1 is GTSNPN, CDR2 SVGIG, per germline (reference sequence). This CDR3 spans 14 amino acids. With 3 bases clipped from V and 2 bases from J, the junction kept 5 bases outside the gene matches. CDR3 region: CAWSPGTGNTEAFF. The CDR3 DNA sequence: TGTGCCTGGAGCCCCGGGACAGGAAACACTGAAGCTTTCTTT.

The chain couples TRBV6-5 to TRBJ2-3; no clear D gene. The length of the CDR3 is 15 residues. Trimming left V 0 bases short and J 3 bases short, with 10 bases between. Germline V gene data show CDR1 as MNHEY and CDR2 as SVGAGI. The CDR3 loop reads CASSYSRSKTDTQYF. Here the CDR3 DNA reads TGTGCCAGCAGTTACTCGAGATCGAAGACAGATACGCAGTATTTT.

The CDR3 region has the DNA TGTGCCAGCTCACCTCCGGGTTTGGGAGGGACAGATACGCAGTATTTT. Translated, it gives CASSPPGLGGTDTQYF. The V and J genes are TRBV18 and TRBJ2-3, with TRBD2 identical over 7 bases. V was pared by 3 bases and J by 3 bases, with 9 bases of the junction left unmatched. The CDR3 has 16 amino acids. CDR1 and CDR2 from the germline V gene are KGHSH and LQKENI. The whole variable domain, remainder taken from reference TRBV18 and TRBJ2-3, is NAGVMQNPRHLVRRRGQEARLRCSPMKGHSHVYWYRQLPEEGLKFMVYLQKENIIDESGMPKERFSAEFPKEGPSILRIQQVVRGDSAAYFCASSPPGLGGTDTQYFGPGTRLTVL.

The rearrangement links TRBV5-1 to TRBJ1-4; D is perhaps TRBD1 (6 bases). The CDR3 is 15 residues long. V gave up 4 bases and J gave up 5 bases, with 15 bases separating them. CDR1 and CDR2 (germline): SGHRS, YFSETQ. In nucleotides, the CDR3 is TGCGCCAGCAGCAAACAGGGCCGGGGAAATGAAAAACTGTTTTTT. Residues: CASSKQGRGNEKLFF.

The rearrangement links TRBV28 to TRBJ2-3; the D gene is possibly TRBD2 (5 bases). Germline V gives CDR1 MDHEN, CDR2 SYDVKM. The V gene lost 6 bases and the J gene lost 7 bases, with 8 bases spanning the gap. This CDR3 contains 11 residues. CDR3 region: CASRNGNTQYF. The DNA of the CDR3 is TGTGCCAGCAGAAACGGGAATACGCAGTATTTT.

The chain has TRBV27 and TRBJ1-2, with TRBD1 identical over 7 bases. Per the germline V gene, CDR1 is MNHEY and CDR2 is SMNVEV (reference sequence). V lost 5 bases to trimming and J lost 6 bases; unmatched junction nucleotides: 6. The length of the CDR3 is 13 residues. The CDR3 nucleotides read TGTGCCAGCAGTCCGACAGGGTACAATGGCTACACCTTC. It is translated as CASSPTGYNGYTF.